The 26 T cell receptor beta chains listed next were all sequenced from one sample in a study of cytomegalovirus exposure and HLA in healthy donors. The study ran its PCR with 60 Vbeta and 13 Jbeta primers. Clones were read by immunoSEQ multiplex PCR, and TCRdb kept only the in-frame ones, dropping some. The sample includes around 150,000 clones, around 76% seen only once; the top ten take less than 3.5%. Input material: PBMCs. The receptor set was obtained from a male donor in good health and CMV-seronegative.

V and J are TRBV27 and TRBJ1-4; TRBD1 agrees at 7 bases. The trim removed 3 bases at V and 3 bases at J, leaving 4 bases unmatched. Germline V CDR1 and CDR2: MNHEY, SMNVEV (reference sequence). The CDR3 totals 15 residues. CDR3 loop: CASSFLGTANEKLFF. The CDR3 nucleotides are TGTGCCAGCAGTTTTCTCGGGACAGCTAATGAAAAACTGTTTTTT.

Comment on this clone: An end of the junction differs from the germline gene, which may be a read error. The J gene is TRBJ2-5, the V gene TRBV15; 7 bases match TRBD2. There are 15 residues in the CDR3. The germline gives CDR1 LNHNV, CDR2 YYDKDF (reference sequence). CDR3 sequence: CVTSRYSTGRETQYF. The CDR3 DNA sequence: TGTGTCACCAGCAGGTACTCAACCGGGAGGGAGACCCAGTACTTC.

The chain is built from TRBV5-1 and TRBJ2-7, with 10 bases that match TRBD1. The V gene's germline CDR1 is SGHRS and CDR2 YFSETQ. The length of the CDR3 is 15 residues. The ends lost 3 bases at V and 3 bases at J; junction bases unmatched: 6. CDR3 DNA: TGCGCCAGCAGCTCACCGGGACAGGGGAACTACGAGCAGTACTTC. As protein: CASSSPGQGNYEQYF.

The chain couples TRBV10-1 to TRBJ2-3; the match to TRBD1 covers 11 bases. The V segment lost 2 bases and the J segment 0 bases; nucleotides outside the gene matches: 10. Germline V gene data show CDR1 as WNHNN and CDR2 as SYGVQD (reference sequence). CDR3 length equals 19 residues. The CDR3 DNA reads as TGCGCCAGCAGTGAGGGGACAGGGGGAACGGGAGGGAGCACAGATACGCAGTATTTT. Encoded protein: CASSEGTGGTGGSTDTQYF.

The gene calls are TRBV29-1 and TRBJ1-2; TRBD1 matches 9 bases. CDR1 is SQVTM, CDR2 ANQGSEA, per germline. The CDR3 totals 14 residues. J gave up 4 bases and V 0 bases, and 3 bases lay outside the gene matches. The CDR3 is CSVEDLTGGYGYTF. The CDR3 nucleotides are TGCAGCGTTGAAGATCTGACAGGGGGCTATGGCTACACCTTC.

This clone was counted once. No DNA is shown, since the ends of the CDR3 on it are uncertain; the CDR3 is the one TCRdb lists. This chain joins TRBV21-1 and TRBJ2-7; the D call of TRBD2 is as the table states it, not checked on the DNA. TRBV21-1 is an annotated pseudogene. The CDR3 comprises 17 residues, both ends counted. CDR3 region: CASTGGVATGSLYEQYF.

This clone came up a few times. V usage is TRBV6-5 and J usage is TRBJ1-2; D is ambiguous. Germline V gene sequence: CDR1 MNHEY, CDR2 SVGAGI. This CDR3 has 16 residues. Trimming cost V 2 bases and J 2 bases, with 15 bases left between them. The CDR3 loop reads CASSYRFGQRNYGYTF. DNA for the CDR3: TGTGCCAGCAGTTACAGGTTTGGGCAGAGAAACTATGGCTACACCTTC.

The rearrangement uses TRBV4-3 and TRBJ1-1; the match to TRBD1 covers 7 bases. Germline V gene lookup returns CDR1 LGHNA and CDR2 YSLEER. V trimming: 4 bases; J trimming: 7 bases; junction bases outside the gene matches: 12. The CDR3 spans 15 residues. CDR3 residues: CASSPNQGGSYEAFF. CDR3 bases: TGCGCCAGCAGCCCTAACCAGGGGGGTTCGTATGAAGCTTTCTTT.

This clone was recorded a few times. This rearrangement joins TRBV6-1 to TRBJ1-6; 11 bases agree with TRBD1. Germline loops: CDR1 MNHNS, CDR2 SASEGT. V gave up 6 bases and J gave up 7 bases; unmatched junction bases: 5. This CDR3 has 15 residues. The CDR3 DNA is TGTGCCAGCAGCCAGGGGACAGGGGGAAATTCACCCCTCCACTTT. Protein: CASSQGTGGNSPLHF.

The J gene is TRBJ2-1, the V gene TRBV19, with 7 bases lining up with TRBD2. This CDR3 is built from 17 residues. Germline V gene lookup returns CDR1 LNHDA and CDR2 SQIVND (reference sequence). The J segment lost 4 bases and the V segment lost 1 base, leaving 10 bases of the junction unmatched. The CDR3 nucleotides read TGTGCCAGTAGTATAGGGACTAGATCGAGGGGTTACAATGAGCAGTTCTTC. This gives the protein CASSIGTRSRGYNEQFF.

This rearrangement joins TRBV7-8 to TRBJ1-1; 9 bases match TRBD1. The germline gives CDR1 SGHVS, CDR2 FQNEAQ. Losses at the gene ends were 5 bases for V and 5 bases for J; bases not matched to a gene: 6. This CDR3 is built from 14 residues. The CDR3 DNA is TGTGCCAGCAGCCCGGGGACAGGGAAGACTGAAGCTTTCTTT. Translated, it gives CASSPGTGKTEAFF.

The chain joins TRBV11-2 to TRBJ1-4, with no clear D. This CDR3 is built from 13 residues. Germline CDR1 reads SGHAT; CDR2 reads FQNNGV. V dropped 3 bases and J dropped 10 bases, with 12 bases sitting between them. The CDR3 sequence: CASSLFAAGKLFF. DNA for the CDR3: TGTGCCAGCAGCTTGTTCGCGGCGGGAAAACTGTTTTTT.

J is TRBJ2-5 and V is TRBV20-1; no reliable D call. CDR3 length: 11 amino acids. In germline, CDR1 is DFQATT, CDR2 SNEGSKA (reference sequence). V gave up 7 bases and J gave up 1 base, with 7 bases separating them. The CDR3: CSGEFQETQYF. The CDR3 DNA reads as TGCAGTGGAGAGTTCCAAGAGACCCAGTACTTC.

The V and J genes are TRBV28 and TRBJ2-1, with 8 bases fitting TRBD2. Germline CDR1 reads MDHEN; CDR2 reads SYDVKM. Trimming cost V 5 bases and J 0 bases; bases outside gene matches: 12. The CDR3 loop spans 18 amino acids. The CDR3, as DNA: TGTGCCAGCAGTCTGCTCAAGCGGGAGATACCCTCCTACAATGAGCAGTTCTTC. Protein product: CASSLLKREIPSYNEQFF.

The V gene is TRBV25-1, the J gene TRBJ1-4; no firm D call. Between the trimmed V and J ends, which lost 6 bases and 5 bases, there was a span of 13 bases. This CDR3 spans 14 amino acids. Germline V lookup: CDR1 MGHDK, CDR2 SYGVNS. The CDR3 protein is CASSPVDSNEKLFF. CDR3 DNA: TGTGCCAGCAGCCCGGTTGACTCAAATGAAAAACTGTTTTTT. Variable domain in full (rest from reference TRBV25-1 and TRBJ1-4): EADIYQTPRYLVIGTGKKITLECSQTMGHDKMYWYQQDPGMELHLIHYSYGVNSTEKGDLSSESTVSRIRTEHFPLTLESARPSHTSQYLCASSPVDSNEKLFFGSGTQLSVL.

In its sample, this clone was seen once. DNA of the CDR3: TGTGCCAGCAGCTTAAAGCGGGGGGGTGACTACGAGCAGTACTTC. Translating gives CASSLKRGGDYEQYF. The chain has TRBV7-2 and TRBJ2-7, with 10 bases fitting TRBD2. Per the germline V gene, CDR1 is SGHTA and CDR2 is FQGNSA. This CDR3 contains 15 residues. Trimming cost V 2 bases and J 3 bases; bases outside gene matches: 4.

The chain uses TRBV30 and TRBJ1-1; 7 nucleotides align to TRBD1. The CDR3 extends over 14 amino acids. The V and J ends lost 0 bases and 5 bases, in that order; junction bases with no gene match: 6. Germline V gene data show CDR1 as GTSNPN and CDR2 as SVGIG (reference sequence). The CDR3: CAWSVKGAGTEAFF. DNA of the CDR3: TGTGCCTGGAGTGTAAAGGGGGCTGGAACTGAAGCTTTCTTT.

This chain joins TRBV6-6 and TRBJ2-1; 10 nucleotides align to TRBD1. J was trimmed by 4 bases and V by 6 bases; bases with no gene match: 9. CDR1 is MNHNY and CDR2 is SVGAGI in the germline V gene (reference sequence). This CDR3 spans 16 amino acids. CDR3 coding DNA: TGTGCCAGCAGCGAGTGGACAGGGGGTGTTTACAATGAGCAGTTCTTC. Translated, it gives CASSEWTGGVYNEQFF.

The chain is built from TRBV5-1 and TRBJ1-4, with 12 bases fitting TRBD1. Germline loops: CDR1 SGHRS, CDR2 YFSETQ. The V gene end was trimmed by 4 bases and the J gene end by 1 base; junction bases not matched to a gene: 14. The CDR3 length is 20 residues. The CDR3 sequence: CASSARPPGTGGKTNEKLFF. The CDR3 DNA reads as TGCGCCAGCAGCGCTCGCCCACCCGGGACAGGGGGCAAAACTAATGAAAAACTGTTTTTT.

The chain has TRBV7-3 and TRBJ2-6; no definite D call. Trimming left V 1 base short and J 2 bases short, with 3 bases between. Looked up from germline, CDR1 is SGHTA and CDR2 is FQGTGA. This CDR3 has 14 amino acids. The CDR3 DNA is TGTGCCAGCAGCTTAATAGCTGGGGCCAACGTCCTGACTTTC. Translated: CASSLIAGANVLTF.

This chain uses TRBV19 with TRBJ1-5; 9 bases align to TRBD1. The CDR3 has 15 residues. Per germline, CDR1 LNHDA and CDR2 SQIVND (reference sequence). The V segment lost 4 bases and the J segment 7 bases; nucleotides outside the gene matches: 8. The CDR3, as DNA: TGTGCCAGTAGTAGCTTGGGACAGGGCGTGCAGCCCCAGCATTTT. It is translated as CASSSLGQGVQPQHF.

Only a few counts were recorded for this clone. The chain combines TRBV10-1 with TRBJ1-2; D not resolved. V was trimmed by 6 bases and J by 4 bases, leaving 12 bases between them. CDR3 length: 13 residues. Germline CDR1 is WNHNN and CDR2 is SYGVQD (reference sequence). For the CDR3, the DNA is TGCGCCAGCAGATGGGGAGGTGGCTATGGCTACACCTTC. It codes for CASRWGGGYGYTF.

This clone was picked up one time. J is TRBJ1-4 and V is TRBV11-1; a weak D match, TRBD1 (6 bases). The V end was cut by 5 bases, the J end by 0 bases, with 13 bases between. Germline V gene data show CDR1 as SGHAT and CDR2 as FQDESV (reference sequence). This CDR3 contains 16 residues. In DNA, the CDR3 is TGTGCCAGCAGCATAGGACAGAGCCCAACTAATGAAAAACTGTTTTTT. Encoded protein: CASSIGQSPTNEKLFF.

V is TRBV5-1 and J is TRBJ2-5; 7 nucleotides match TRBD2. The end of the DNA is better explained by TRBJ2-7, so the J call may be wrong. There are 15 residues in the CDR3. CDR1 SGHRS and CDR2 YFSETQ come from the germline V gene. The DNA of the CDR3 is TGCGCCAGCAGCCTCGAGGTGGGAGGGTACGACGAGCAGTACTTC. It encodes CASSLEVGGYDEQYF.

J is TRBJ2-7 and V is TRBV11-2, with a possible D match to TRBD2 (5 bases). Trimming stripped 4 bases from V and 5 bases from J, with 18 bases between. CDR3 length: 15 amino acids. The germline V gene has CDR1 SGHAT and CDR2 FQNNGV. CDR3 in DNA: TGTGCCAGCAGCTCTTCTAGCTGGTCCAGCGACGAGCAGTACTTC. Protein sequence: CASSSSSWSSDEQYF.

Comment on this clone: At one end, the junction sequence differs from germline, possibly due to a read error. V is TRBV11-2 and J is TRBJ2-2; 7 bases line up with TRBD1. The CDR3 sequence is 15 residues long. Looked up from germline, CDR1 is SGHAT and CDR2 is FQNNGV. CDR3 in DNA: TGTCCCAGCAGCTTGGACAGGACGAACACCGGGGAGCTGTTTTTT. It encodes CPSSLDRTNTGELFF.